One sample yielded the 3 T cell receptor beta chains listed below, sequenced in a study of long-term antiretroviral therapy in people with HIV. Run at survey level, the immunoSEQ assay was version v3.0. The method was immunoSEQ multiplex PCR; TCRdb's version includes in-frame clones alone and lacks a portion of them. The data hold about 28,000 clones, with roughly nine tenths observed a single time. The sequenced sample was unsorted PBMCs, obtained 2 years after starting antiretroviral therapy. Receptors were obtained from a man aged 50-59 years with HIV.

This chain joins TRBV28 and TRBJ2-7; the D gene is possibly TRBD2 (6 bases). CDR3 length: 14 residues. Germline CDR1 MDHEN, CDR2 SYDVKM. Deletions cut 7 bases from V and 3 bases from J, with 16 bases between. CDR3 DNA: TGTGCCAGCACCCCGTGGCGGGGAATCTACGAGCAGTACTTC. Protein: CASTPWRGIYEQYF. The complete variable domain, with remaining parts taken from reference TRBV28 and TRBJ2-7, reads DVKVTQSSRYLVKRTGEKVFLECVQDMDHENMFWYRQDPGLGLRLIYFSYDVKMKEKGDIPEGYSVSREKKERFSLILESASTNQTSMYLCASTPWRGIYEQYFGPGTRLTVT.

V is TRBV11-3 and J is TRBJ2-3, with unresolved D. V lost 3 bases to trimming and J lost 2 bases, with 12 bases between them. The CDR3 length is 15 residues. The germline CDR1 and CDR2 sequences are SGHNT and YENEEA. In nucleotides, the CDR3 is TGTGCCAGCAGCTTTCAGACCAGCAACACAGATACGCAGTATTTT. Its protein product is CASSFQTSNTDTQYF.

This chain uses TRBV11-3 with TRBJ2-1; 8 bases align to TRBD1. This CDR3 has 12 amino acids. The V gene's germline CDR1 is SGHNT and CDR2 YENEEA. Unmatched junction bases numbered 4, after V lost 3 bases and J lost 12 bases. CDR3 coding DNA: TGTGCCAGCAGCTTGGACAGGGTGGGGCAGTTCTTC. Protein sequence: CASSLDRVGQFF.